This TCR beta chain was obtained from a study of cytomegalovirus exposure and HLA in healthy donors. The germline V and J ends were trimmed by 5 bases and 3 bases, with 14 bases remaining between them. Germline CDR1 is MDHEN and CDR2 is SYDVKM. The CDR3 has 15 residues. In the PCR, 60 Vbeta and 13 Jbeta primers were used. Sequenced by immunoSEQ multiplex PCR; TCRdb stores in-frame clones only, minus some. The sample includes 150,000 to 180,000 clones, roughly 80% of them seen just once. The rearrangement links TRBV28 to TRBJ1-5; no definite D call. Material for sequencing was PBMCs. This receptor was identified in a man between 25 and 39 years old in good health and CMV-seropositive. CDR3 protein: CASSRQGSLNQPQHF. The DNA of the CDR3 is TGTGCCAGCAGTCGGCAAGGGAGTCTCAATCAGCCCCAGCATTTT.